The clone carrying this T cell receptor (beta chain) was detected only a few times. No antigen is known for it. The sample comes from a study of blood T cells in healthy people across ages. Primers used in a second PCR of about 6 to 11 cycles were a sample-barcoded 5' primer and a J-beta primer mix. TCRdb ran MiXCR on the 5' RACE reads and lists one entry per CDR3 protein. The data hold about 1.5 million distinct CDR3 sequences, with roughly 40% observed a single time. Donors were systemically healthy Caucasian individuals from Russia aged roughly 6 to 90 years. Study results and limitations: In long-lived donors, naive CD4+ cell counts and diversity exceeded those of aged donors. Because sorting was not performed, PBMCs prevented conclusive naive versus antigen-experienced comparison.

Sequencing was carried out using blood. The source is a woman under 30 in good health.

The CDR3: CAISELAGIVNEQFF. In nucleotides, the CDR3 is TGTGCCATCAGTGAGTTGGCAGGGATCGTAAATGAGCAGTTCTTC. The chain recombines TRBV10-3 with TRBJ2-1; D may be TRBD1 (5 bases). The CDR3 is 15 residues long. Germline lookup yields CDR1 ENHRY and CDR2 SYGVKD. Trimming took 1 base from V and 7 from J, leaving 14 bases between them.